The clone carrying this T cell receptor (beta chain) was detected once. The sample is drawn from a study of shared clonotypes between healthy human individuals. Positively selected for CCR7, the CD45RO-negative cells used as naive CD8 cells excluded terminally differentiated effector memory CD45RA+ cells. Splitting of each subset's genomic DNA was done evenly across several immunoSEQ plates. Assay: immunoSEQ multiplex PCR; the TCRdb copy retains only in-frame clones and omits some. The sample contains about 2.2 million clones, 93% of which appear only once. Sequencing input: naive CD8+ T cells from PBMCs. This receptor was taken from a young man in good health. Some clones in this sample may be carry-over from other donors' samples.

This chain's CDR3 is CAISGPGSYNEQFF. CDR3 DNA: TGTGCCATCAGTGGTCCCGGCTCCTACAATGAGCAGTTCTTC. The chain links TRBV10-3 to TRBJ2-1; D not certain. This CDR3 has 14 residues. V lost 4 bases to trimming and J lost 0 bases, with 7 bases between them. From germline, CDR1 is ENHRY and CDR2 SYGVKD.